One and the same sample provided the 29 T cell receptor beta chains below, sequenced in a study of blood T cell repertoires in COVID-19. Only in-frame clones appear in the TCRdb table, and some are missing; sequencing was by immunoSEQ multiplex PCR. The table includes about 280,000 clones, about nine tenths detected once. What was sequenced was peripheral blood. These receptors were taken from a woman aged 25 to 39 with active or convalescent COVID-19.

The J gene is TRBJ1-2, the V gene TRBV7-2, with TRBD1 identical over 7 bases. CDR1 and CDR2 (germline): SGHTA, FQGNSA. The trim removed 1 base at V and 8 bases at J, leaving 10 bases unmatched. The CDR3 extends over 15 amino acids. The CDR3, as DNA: TGTGCCAGCAGCTTAGAAAGGCGTCAGGGGGGCGGCTACACCTTC. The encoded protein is CASSLERRQGGGYTF.

CDR3 loop: CASSLAGSYEQYF. The DNA of the CDR3 is TGTGCCAGCAGTTTGGCGGGCTCCTACGAGCAGTACTTC. This rearrangement joins TRBV6-6 to TRBJ2-7, with a possible D match to TRBD2 (5 bases). The CDR3 covers 13 residues. Trimming stripped 4 bases from V and 0 bases from J, with 7 bases between. Germline loops: CDR1 MNHNY, CDR2 SVGAGI (reference sequence).

The CDR3 reads CASSSGTAKRPFF. The CDR3 bases are TGTGCCAGCAGCTCCGGGACAGCCAAGCGCCCGTTTTTT. This chain uses TRBV7-9 with TRBJ1-4; 7 positions match TRBD1. The J segment lost 16 bases and the V segment lost 4 bases, leaving 12 bases of the junction unmatched. The germline V gene has CDR1 SEHNR and CDR2 FQNEAQ (reference sequence). The CDR3 is 13 residues long.

The CDR3 is CASSPGQGPYEQYF. The CDR3 DNA reads as TGTGCCAGCAGTCCCGGACAGGGCCCCTACGAGCAGTACTTC. The chain couples TRBV28 to TRBJ2-7, with 8 positions matching TRBD1. This CDR3 is built from 14 residues. With V trimmed by 5 bases and J by 2 bases, 5 bases remained unmatched. Germline V gives CDR1 MDHEN, CDR2 SYDVKM.

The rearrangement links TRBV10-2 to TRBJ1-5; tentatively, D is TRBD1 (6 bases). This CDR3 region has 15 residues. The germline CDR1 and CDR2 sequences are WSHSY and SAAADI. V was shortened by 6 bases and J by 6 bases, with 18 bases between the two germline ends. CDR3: CASRGVEGVVQPQHF. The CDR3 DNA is TGCGCCAGCAGAGGGGTAGAGGGGGTGGTTCAGCCCCAGCATTTT.

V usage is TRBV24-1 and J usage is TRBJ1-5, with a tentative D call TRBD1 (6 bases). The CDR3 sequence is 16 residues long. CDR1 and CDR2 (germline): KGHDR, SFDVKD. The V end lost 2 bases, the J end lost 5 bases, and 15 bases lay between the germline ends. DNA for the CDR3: TGTGCCACCAGTGATTCCCGGACAGTTGGGGATCAGCCCCAGCATTTT. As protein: CATSDSRTVGDQPQHF.

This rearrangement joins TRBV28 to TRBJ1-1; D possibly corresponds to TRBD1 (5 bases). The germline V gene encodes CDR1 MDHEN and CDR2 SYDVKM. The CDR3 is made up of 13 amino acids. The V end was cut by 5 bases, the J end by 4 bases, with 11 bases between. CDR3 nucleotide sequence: TGTGCCAGCAGTCCCGCCAGGGTCACTGAAGCTTTCTTT. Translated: CASSPARVTEAFF.

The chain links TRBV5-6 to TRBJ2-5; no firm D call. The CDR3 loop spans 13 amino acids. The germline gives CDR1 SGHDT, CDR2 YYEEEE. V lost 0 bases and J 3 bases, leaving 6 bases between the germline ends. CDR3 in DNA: TGTGCCAGCAGCTTGGGACAAGAAGAGACCCAGTACTTC. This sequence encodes CASSLGQEETQYF.

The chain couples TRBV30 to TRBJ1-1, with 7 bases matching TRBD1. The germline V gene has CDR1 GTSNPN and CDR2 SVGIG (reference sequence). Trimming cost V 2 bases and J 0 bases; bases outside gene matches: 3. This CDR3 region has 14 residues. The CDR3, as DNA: TGTGCCTGGAGTCGGGACAGCATGAACACTGAAGCTTTCTTT. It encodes CAWSRDSMNTEAFF.

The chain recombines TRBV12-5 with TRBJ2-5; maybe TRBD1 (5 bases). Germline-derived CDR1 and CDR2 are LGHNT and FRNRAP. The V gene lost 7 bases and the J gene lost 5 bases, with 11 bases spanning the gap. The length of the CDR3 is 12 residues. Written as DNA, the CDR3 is TGTGCTAGTGCCGACAGCTCGGAGACCCAGTACTTC. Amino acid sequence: CASADSSETQYF.

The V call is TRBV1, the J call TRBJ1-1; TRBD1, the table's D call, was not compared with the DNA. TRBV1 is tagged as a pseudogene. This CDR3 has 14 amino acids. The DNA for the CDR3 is TGCACCAGCAGCCAAGATGGACAGGGAATGAGAGCTTTCTTT. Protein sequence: CTSSQDGQGMRAFF.

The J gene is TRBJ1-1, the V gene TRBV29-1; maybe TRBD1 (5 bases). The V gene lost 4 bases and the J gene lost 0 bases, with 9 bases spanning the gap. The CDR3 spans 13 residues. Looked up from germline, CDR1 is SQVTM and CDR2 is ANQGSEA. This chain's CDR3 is CSVGQLMNTEAFF. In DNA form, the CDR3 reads TGCAGCGTTGGACAGCTCATGAACACTGAAGCTTTCTTT.

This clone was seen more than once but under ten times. The CDR3 coding sequence is TGCGCCAGCAGCTTGACAGCGGGGGGGCCCTCTGAGCAGTTCTTC. Translating it yields CASSLTAGGPSEQFF. V is TRBV5-1 and J is TRBJ2-1; TRBD2 matches 10 bases. From germline, CDR1 is SGHRS and CDR2 YFSETQ. V was pared by 1 base and J by 9 bases, with 7 bases of the junction left unmatched. The CDR3 loop spans 15 amino acids.

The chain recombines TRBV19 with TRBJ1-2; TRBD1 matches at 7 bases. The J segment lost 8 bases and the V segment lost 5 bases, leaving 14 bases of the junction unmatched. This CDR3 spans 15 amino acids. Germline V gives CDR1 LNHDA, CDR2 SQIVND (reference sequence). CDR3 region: CASSSTTQGVGGYTF. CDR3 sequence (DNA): TGTGCCAGTAGTTCAACTACCCAGGGGGTAGGAGGCTACACCTTC.

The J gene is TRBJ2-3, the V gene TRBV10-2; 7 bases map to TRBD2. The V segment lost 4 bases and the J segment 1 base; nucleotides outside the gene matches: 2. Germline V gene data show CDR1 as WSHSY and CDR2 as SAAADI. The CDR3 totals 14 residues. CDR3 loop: CASSGLAGTDTQYF. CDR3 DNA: TGCGCCAGCAGTGGGCTAGCGGGCACAGATACGCAGTATTTT.

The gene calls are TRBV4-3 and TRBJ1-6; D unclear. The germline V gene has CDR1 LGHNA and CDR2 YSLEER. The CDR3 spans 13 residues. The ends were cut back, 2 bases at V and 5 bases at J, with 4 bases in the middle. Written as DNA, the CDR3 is TGCGCCAGCAGCCAACAGAATAATTCACCCCTCCACTTT. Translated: CASSQQNNSPLHF.

The CDR3 loop reads CASSEFDRGDTEAFF. DNA of the CDR3: TGTGCCAGCAGTGAATTTGACAGGGGGGACACTGAAGCTTTCTTT. This chain joins TRBV25-1 and TRBJ1-1, with TRBD1 matching over 9 bases. The J segment lost 3 bases and the V segment lost 1 base, leaving 3 bases of the junction unmatched. Germline assignment: CDR1 MGHDK and CDR2 SYGVNS. The CDR3 has 15 residues.

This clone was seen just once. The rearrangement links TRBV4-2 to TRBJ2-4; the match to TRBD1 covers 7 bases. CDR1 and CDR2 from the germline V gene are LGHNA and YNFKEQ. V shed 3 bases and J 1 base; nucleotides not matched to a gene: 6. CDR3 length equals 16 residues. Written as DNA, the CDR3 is TGTGCCAGCAGCCACAGAGACAGGGTGGCCAAAAACATTCAGTACTTC. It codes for CASSHRDRVAKNIQYF.

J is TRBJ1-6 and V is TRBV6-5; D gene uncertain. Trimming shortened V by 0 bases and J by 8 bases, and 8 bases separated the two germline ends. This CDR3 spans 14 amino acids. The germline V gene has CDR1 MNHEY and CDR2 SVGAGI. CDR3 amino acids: CASSYSNIHSPLHF. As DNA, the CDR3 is TGTGCCAGCAGTTACTCGAACATCCATTCACCCCTCCACTTT.

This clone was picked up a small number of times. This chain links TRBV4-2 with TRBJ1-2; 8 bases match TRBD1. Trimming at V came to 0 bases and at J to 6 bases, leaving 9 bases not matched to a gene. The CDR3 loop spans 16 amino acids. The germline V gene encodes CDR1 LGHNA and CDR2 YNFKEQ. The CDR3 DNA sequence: TGTGCCAGCAGCCAAGAAAATTTAGGACAGGGTAATGGCTACACCTTC. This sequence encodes CASSQENLGQGNGYTF.

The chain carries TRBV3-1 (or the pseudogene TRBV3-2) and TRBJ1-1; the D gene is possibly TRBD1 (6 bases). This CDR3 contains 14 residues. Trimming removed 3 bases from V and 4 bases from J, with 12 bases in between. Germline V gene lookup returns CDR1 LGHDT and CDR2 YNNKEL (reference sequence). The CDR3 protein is CASSQGGGGTEAFF. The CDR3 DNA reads TGTGCCAGCAGCCAGGGAGGGGGGGGCACTGAAGCTTTCTTT.

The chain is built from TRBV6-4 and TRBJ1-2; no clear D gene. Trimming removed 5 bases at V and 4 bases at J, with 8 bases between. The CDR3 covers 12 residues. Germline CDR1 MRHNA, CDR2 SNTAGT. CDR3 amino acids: CASSQEGYGYTF. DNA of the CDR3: TGTGCCAGCAGTCAGGAGGGCTATGGCTACACCTTC.

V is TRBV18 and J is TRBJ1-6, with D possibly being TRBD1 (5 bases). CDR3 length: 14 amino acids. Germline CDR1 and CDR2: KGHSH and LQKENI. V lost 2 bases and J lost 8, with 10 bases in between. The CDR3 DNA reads TGTGCCAGCTCACCAGGACTAGGGGATTCACCCCTCCACTTT. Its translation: CASSPGLGDSPLHF.

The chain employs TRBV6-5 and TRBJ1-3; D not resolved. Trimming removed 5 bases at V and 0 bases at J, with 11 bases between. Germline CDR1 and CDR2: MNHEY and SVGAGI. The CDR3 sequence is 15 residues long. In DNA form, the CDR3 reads TGTGCCAGCAGTAGGAACCGGGACTCTGGAAACACCATATATTTT. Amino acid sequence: CASSRNRDSGNTIYF.

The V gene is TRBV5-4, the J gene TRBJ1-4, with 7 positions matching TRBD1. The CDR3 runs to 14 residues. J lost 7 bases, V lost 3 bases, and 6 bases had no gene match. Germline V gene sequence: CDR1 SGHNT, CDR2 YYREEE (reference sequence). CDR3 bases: TGTGCCAGCAGCTCAAGACAGGGAAGTGAAAAACTGTTTTTT. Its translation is CASSSRQGSEKLFF.

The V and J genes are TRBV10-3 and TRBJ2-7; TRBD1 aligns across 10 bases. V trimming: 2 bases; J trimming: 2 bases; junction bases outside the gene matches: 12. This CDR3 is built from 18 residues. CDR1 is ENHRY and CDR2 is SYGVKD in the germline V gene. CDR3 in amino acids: CAISERGPGTGDPYEQYF. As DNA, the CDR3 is TGTGCCATCAGTGAGCGGGGGCCGGGGACAGGGGATCCCTACGAGCAGTACTTC.

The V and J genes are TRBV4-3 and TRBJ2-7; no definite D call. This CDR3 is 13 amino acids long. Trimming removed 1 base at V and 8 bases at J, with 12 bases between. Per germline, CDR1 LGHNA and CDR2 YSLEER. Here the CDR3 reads CASSQVRGKKQYF. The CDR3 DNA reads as TGCGCCAGCAGCCAAGTACGAGGTAAAAAGCAGTACTTC.

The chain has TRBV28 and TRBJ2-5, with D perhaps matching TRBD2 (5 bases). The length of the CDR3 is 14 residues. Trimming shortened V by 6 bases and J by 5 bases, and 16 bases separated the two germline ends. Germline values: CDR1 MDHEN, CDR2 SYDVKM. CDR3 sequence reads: CASSPDTRGETQYF. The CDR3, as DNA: TGTGCCAGCAGCCCAGACACCCGCGGGGAGACCCAGTACTTC.

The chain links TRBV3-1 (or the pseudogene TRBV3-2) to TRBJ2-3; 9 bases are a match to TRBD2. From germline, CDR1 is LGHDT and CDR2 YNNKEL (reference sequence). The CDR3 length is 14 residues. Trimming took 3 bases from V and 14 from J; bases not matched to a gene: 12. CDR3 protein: CASSQTSGTSTRYF. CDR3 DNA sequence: TGTGCCAGCAGCCAGACATCCGGGACTAGCACCCGGTATTTT.